Following are 24 T cell receptor beta chains from one sample sequenced in a study of shared clonotypes between healthy human individuals. TCRdb's copy holds only in-frame clones and misses some; the assay was immunoSEQ multiplex PCR. The sample holds around 1.1 million clones, roughly 77% seen once. Sequences were obtained from memory CD4+ T cells from PBMCs. Subset here: CD45RA-negative fraction. The receptors come from a man younger than 35 in good health. Some clones in this sample may be carry-over from other donors' samples.

The chain is built from TRBV15 and TRBJ1-5; the D gene is possibly TRBD1 (6 bases). This CDR3 has 15 amino acids. Per germline, CDR1 LNHNV and CDR2 YYDKDF (reference sequence). Trimming cost V 5 bases and J 0 bases, with 11 bases left between them. The CDR3 sequence is CATSYEGDSNQPQHF. CDR3 sequence (DNA): TGTGCCACCAGCTACGAGGGGGATAGCAATCAGCCCCAGCATTTT.

The V call is TRBV6-5, the J call TRBJ1-5; no clear D gene. The CDR3 totals 15 residues. Germline assignment: CDR1 MNHEY and CDR2 SVGAGI. Trimming left V 6 bases short and J 1 base short, with 13 bases between. The CDR3 DNA sequence: TGTGCCAGCAGATTGGGGAGTGGCAGCAATCAGCCCCAGCATTTT. Protein sequence: CASRLGSGSNQPQHF.

As to this clone: This may be a read error: a much more frequent sequence differs by one nucleotide. The chain recombines TRBV20-1 with TRBJ2-5, with D uncertain. The CDR3 length is 10 residues. Germline CDR1 DFQATT, CDR2 SNEGSKA (reference sequence). V gave up 3 bases and J gave up 5 bases, with 4 bases separating them. The CDR3: CSARHETQYF. The CDR3 bases are TGCAGTGCTAGGCACGAGACCCAGTACTTC.

The chain has TRBV13 and TRBJ2-7, with D maybe TRBD1 (6 bases). The CDR3 extends over 15 amino acids. Germline CDR1 is PRHDT and CDR2 is FYEKMQ (reference sequence). Trimming took 5 bases from V and 4 from J, leaving 18 bases between them. The CDR3 here is CASSARQEVEYEQYF. The CDR3 bases are TGTGCCAGCAGCGCACGACAGGAGGTGGAGTACGAGCAGTACTTC.

In this sample, this clone turned up a few times. The CDR3 protein is CASSQDRLATNEKLFF. The CDR3, as DNA: TGTGCCAGCAGCCAAGATCGTTTAGCAACTAATGAAAAACTGTTTTTT. The chain employs TRBV4-2 and TRBJ1-4, with no clear D. Trimming stripped 0 bases from V and 0 bases from J, with 8 bases between. The CDR3 sequence is 16 residues long. In germline, CDR1 is LGHNA, CDR2 YNFKEQ.

As DNA, the CDR3 is TGTGCCAGCACAAAGGGACAGACATACAATGAGCAGTTCTTC. Residues: CASTKGQTYNEQFF. V usage is TRBV25-1 and J usage is TRBJ2-1; TRBD1 matches 7 bases. After removal of 7 bases from V and 4 bases from J, the junction contained 7 bases not matched to a gene. Germline V gene sequence: CDR1 MGHDK, CDR2 SYGVNS. The CDR3 is made up of 14 amino acids.

CDR3: CASSLRAANTEAFF. The CDR3 coding sequence is TGTGCCAGCAGCTTACGGGCGGCTAACACTGAAGCTTTCTTT. This chain uses TRBV7-2 with TRBJ1-1; D is undetermined. Trimming took 2 bases from V and 2 from J, leaving 9 bases between them. The CDR3 runs to 14 residues. Germline loops: CDR1 SGHTA, CDR2 FQGNSA.

V is TRBV4-3 and J is TRBJ2-2, with D possibly being TRBD2 (7 bases). Per germline, CDR1 LGHNA and CDR2 YSLEER. The CDR3 sequence is 15 residues long. Trimming took off 3 bases at V and 5 bases at J, with 13 bases between the two ends. For the CDR3, the DNA is TGCGCCAGCAGCCAGGGGGGGGCGGAAACCGGGGAGCTGTTTTTT. This sequence encodes CASSQGGAETGELFF.

The chain is built from TRBV18 and TRBJ1-2; TRBD1 aligns across 7 bases. The ends lost 6 bases at V and 3 bases at J; junction bases unmatched: 4. Germline V CDR1 and CDR2: KGHSH, LQKENI. This CDR3 contains 13 residues. CDR3 sequence (DNA): TGTGCCAGCTCGCACGGACAGGACTATGGCTACACCTTC. It encodes CASSHGQDYGYTF. Full variable domain (outside the CDR3, taken from reference TRBV18 and TRBJ1-2): NAGVMQNPRHLVRRRGQEARLRCSPMKGHSHVYWYRQLPEEGLKFMVYLQKENIIDESGMPKERFSAEFPKEGPSILRIQQVVRGDSAAYFCASSHGQDYGYTFGSGTRLTVV.

The chain links TRBV18 to TRBJ2-6; D remains ambiguous. The germline gives CDR1 KGHSH, CDR2 LQKENI. Trimming stripped 6 bases from V and 0 bases from J, with 9 bases between. The CDR3 consists of 15 residues. As DNA, the CDR3 is TGTGCCAGCTCGCCTACTTACTCTGGGGCCAACGTCCTGACTTTC. As protein: CASSPTYSGANVLTF.

This clone was seen many times. V usage is TRBV7-3 and J usage is TRBJ2-2; D might be TRBD1 (6 bases). The CDR3 has 17 residues. V was cut by 0 bases and J by 4 bases, with 15 bases left in between. The germline CDR1 and CDR2 sequences are SGHTA and FQGTGA. CDR3 amino acids: CASSLTAPDSSTGELFF. The CDR3 coding sequence is TGTGCCAGCAGCTTAACGGCCCCGGACAGTTCCACCGGGGAGCTGTTTTTT. Together with reference TRBV7-3 and TRBJ2-2, the CDR3 gives the full variable domain: GAGVSQTPSNKVTEKGKYVELRCDPISGHTALYWYRQSLGQGPEFLIYFQGTGAADDSGLPNDRFFAVRPEGSVSTLKIQRTERGDSAVYLCASSLTAPDSSTGELFFGEGSRLTVL.

The chain uses TRBV20-1 and TRBJ1-1; no reliable D call. The CDR3 runs to 11 residues. Per germline, CDR1 DFQATT and CDR2 SNEGSKA (reference sequence). V lost 3 bases and J 4 bases, leaving 6 bases between the germline ends. CDR3: CSASNGTEAFF. CDR3 bases: TGCAGTGCTAGTAACGGCACTGAAGCTTTCTTT.

Worth noting for this clone: The sample carries other DNA sequences with the same CDR3. V usage is TRBV27 and J usage is TRBJ2-1; D remains unclear. The CDR3 is 14 residues long. Trimming shortened V by 2 bases and J by 1 base, and 6 bases separated the two germline ends. CDR1 and CDR2 from the germline V gene are MNHEY and SMNVEV (reference sequence). CDR3 amino acids: CASSLARSYNEQFF. The CDR3 DNA sequence: TGTGCCAGCAGTTTAGCTCGTTCCTACAATGAGCAGTTCTTC.

This chain connects TRBV19 to TRBJ1-3; D is unclear. Trimming removed 5 bases at V and 4 bases at J, with 6 bases between. CDR3 size: 12 residues. CDR1 is LNHDA, CDR2 SQIVND, per germline (reference sequence). This CDR3 is CASSPGGNTIYF. The CDR3 nucleotides read TGTGCCAGTAGTCCTGGAGGAAACACCATATATTTT.

This clone was seen a handful of times. This chain links TRBV6-1 with TRBJ1-2; D ambiguous. Germline CDR1 reads MNHNS; CDR2 reads SASEGT. The CDR3 consists of 12 residues. Trimming took off 5 bases at V and 8 bases at J, with 12 bases between the two ends. CDR3 region: CASSHGVEGYTF. The CDR3 bases are TGTGCCAGCAGTCACGGAGTAGAGGGCTACACCTTC.

CDR3 sequence reads: CASSHAQPTGELFF. CDR3 nucleotides: TGTGCCAGCAGCCACGCACAGCCGACCGGGGAGCTGTTTTTT. V gene TRBV7-2 combines with J gene TRBJ2-2, with D hard to call. Deletions cut 5 bases from V and 5 bases from J, with 12 bases between. Germline CDR1 is SGHTA and CDR2 is FQGNSA. CDR3 size: 14 residues.

This clone was detected once. This sample includes further DNA sequences coding for the same CDR3. This chain uses TRBV4-1 with TRBJ2-5, with D unresolved. V lost 4 bases and J 5 bases, leaving 8 bases between the germline ends. Germline-derived CDR1 and CDR2 are MGHRA and YSYEKL. The CDR3 consists of 12 residues. DNA for the CDR3: TGCGCCAGCAGCCGCCCAGCGGAGACCCAGTACTTC. Protein product: CASSRPAETQYF.

The chain couples TRBV5-1 to TRBJ2-5, with 7 bases fitting TRBD1. The junction had 2 bases not matched to a gene; V was cut back by 3 bases and J by 0 bases. The CDR3 length is 14 residues. The germline CDR1 and CDR2 sequences are SGHRS and YFSETQ. This CDR3 is CASSSDRNQETQYF. In nucleotides, the CDR3 is TGCGCCAGCAGCTCGGACAGGAACCAAGAGACCCAGTACTTC.

V and J are TRBV11-2 and TRBJ2-3, with D uncertain. V lost 5 bases, J lost 5 bases, and 8 bases lay in between. Looked up from germline, CDR1 is SGHAT and CDR2 is FQNNGV. The CDR3 covers 12 residues. The CDR3 spells CASSLDGDTQYF. In nucleotides, the CDR3 is TGTGCCAGCAGCCTGGACGGAGATACGCAGTATTTT.

The chain joins TRBV6-5 to TRBJ1-5; D perhaps matches TRBD1 (6 bases). The CDR3 has 13 amino acids. Germline CDR1 and CDR2: MNHEY and SVGAGI. The ends were cut back, 5 bases at V and 7 bases at J, with 12 bases in the middle. CDR3: CASSDRWEQPQHF. The CDR3 DNA is TGTGCCAGCAGTGACAGGTGGGAACAGCCCCAGCATTTT.

With respect to this clone: This sample also contains other DNA sequences that code for the same CDR3. This sequence joins TRBV5-1 and TRBJ1-5, with D unclear. There are 15 residues in the CDR3. V lost 0 bases to trimming and J lost 0 bases, with 7 bases between them. Per the germline V gene, CDR1 is SGHRS and CDR2 is YFSETQ. Here the CDR3 reads CASSLGTVSNQPQHF. DNA of the CDR3: TGCGCCAGCAGCTTGGGGACCGTTAGCAATCAGCCCCAGCATTTT.

This clone was observed a handful of times. The V gene is TRBV19, the J gene TRBJ1-5; D is unresolved. Trimming took off 7 bases at V and 5 bases at J, with 18 bases between the two ends. Germline CDR1 reads LNHDA; CDR2 reads SQIVND (reference sequence). The CDR3 length is 15 residues. The CDR3 nucleotides are TGTGCCAGTATTGGAGAGGGTGGGTATGATCAGCCCCAGCATTTT. This gives the protein CASIGEGGYDQPQHF. The full variable domain, with the rest looked up from reference TRBV19 and TRBJ1-5, is DGGITQSPKYLFRKEGQNVTLSCEQNLNHDAMYWYRQDPGQGLRLIYYSQIVNDFQKGDIAEGYSVSREKKESFPLTVTSAQKNPTAFYLCASIGEGGYDQPQHFGDGTRLSIL.

The chain combines TRBV9 with TRBJ2-5; D may correspond to TRBD1 or TRBD2 (5 bases each). The CDR3 covers 18 residues. V lost 4 bases and J 5 bases, leaving 27 bases between the germline ends. Germline lookup yields CDR1 SGDLS and CDR2 YYNGEE. The chain's CDR3 is CASSREVGGVGRAETQYF. CDR3 nucleotides: TGTGCCAGCAGCAGAGAAGTTGGGGGAGTTGGGCGGGCGGAGACCCAGTACTTC.

This clone was counted between two and nine times. The chain has TRBV2 and TRBJ1-3; D ambiguous. In germline, CDR1 is SNHLY, CDR2 FYNNEI. Trimming took off 6 bases at V and 0 bases at J, with 6 bases between the two ends. The CDR3 length is 13 residues. The CDR3 loop is CASSLTSGNTIYF. CDR3 DNA: TGTGCCAGCAGCCTTACCTCTGGAAACACCATATATTTT.